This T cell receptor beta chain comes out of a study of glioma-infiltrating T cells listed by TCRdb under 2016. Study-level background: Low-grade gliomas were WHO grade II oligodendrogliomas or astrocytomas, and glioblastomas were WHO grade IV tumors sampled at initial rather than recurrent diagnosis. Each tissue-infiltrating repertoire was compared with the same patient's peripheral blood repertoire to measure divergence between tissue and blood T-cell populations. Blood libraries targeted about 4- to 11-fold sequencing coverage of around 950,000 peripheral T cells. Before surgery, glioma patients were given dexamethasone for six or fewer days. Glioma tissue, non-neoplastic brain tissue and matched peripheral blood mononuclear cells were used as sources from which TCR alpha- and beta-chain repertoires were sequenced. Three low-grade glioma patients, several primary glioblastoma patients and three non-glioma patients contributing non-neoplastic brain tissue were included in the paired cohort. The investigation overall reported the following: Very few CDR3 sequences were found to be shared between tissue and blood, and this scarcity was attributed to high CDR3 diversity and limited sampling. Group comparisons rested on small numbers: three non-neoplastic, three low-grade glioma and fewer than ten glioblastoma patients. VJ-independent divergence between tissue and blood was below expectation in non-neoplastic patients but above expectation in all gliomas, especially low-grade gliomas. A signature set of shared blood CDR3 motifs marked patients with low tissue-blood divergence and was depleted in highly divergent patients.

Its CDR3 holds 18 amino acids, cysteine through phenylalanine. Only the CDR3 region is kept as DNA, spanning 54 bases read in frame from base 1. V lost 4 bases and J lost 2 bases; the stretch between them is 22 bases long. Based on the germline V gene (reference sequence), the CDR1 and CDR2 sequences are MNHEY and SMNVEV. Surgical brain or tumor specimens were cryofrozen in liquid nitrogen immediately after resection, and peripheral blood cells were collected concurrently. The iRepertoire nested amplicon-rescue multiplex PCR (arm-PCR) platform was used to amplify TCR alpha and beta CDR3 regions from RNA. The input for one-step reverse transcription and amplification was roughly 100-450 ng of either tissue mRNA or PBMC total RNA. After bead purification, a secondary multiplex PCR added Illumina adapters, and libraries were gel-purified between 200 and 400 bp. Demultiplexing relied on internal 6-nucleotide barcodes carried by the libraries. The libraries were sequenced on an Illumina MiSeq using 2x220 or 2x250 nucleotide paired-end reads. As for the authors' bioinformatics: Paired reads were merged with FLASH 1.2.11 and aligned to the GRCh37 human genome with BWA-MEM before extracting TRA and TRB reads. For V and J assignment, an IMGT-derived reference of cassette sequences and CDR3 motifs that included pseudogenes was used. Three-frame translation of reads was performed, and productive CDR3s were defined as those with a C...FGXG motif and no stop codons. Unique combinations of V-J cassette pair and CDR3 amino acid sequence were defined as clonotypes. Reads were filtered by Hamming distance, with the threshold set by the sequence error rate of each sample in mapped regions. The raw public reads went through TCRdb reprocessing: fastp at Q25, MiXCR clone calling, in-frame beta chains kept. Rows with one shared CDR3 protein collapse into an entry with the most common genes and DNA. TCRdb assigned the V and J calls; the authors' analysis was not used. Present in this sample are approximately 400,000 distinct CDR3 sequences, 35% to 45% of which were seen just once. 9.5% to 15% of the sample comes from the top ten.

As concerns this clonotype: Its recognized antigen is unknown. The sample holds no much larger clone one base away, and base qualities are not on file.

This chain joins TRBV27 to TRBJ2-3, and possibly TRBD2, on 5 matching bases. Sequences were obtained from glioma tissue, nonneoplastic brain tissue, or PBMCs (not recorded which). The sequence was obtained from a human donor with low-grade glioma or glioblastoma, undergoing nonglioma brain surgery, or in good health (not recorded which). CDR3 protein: CASSWRPRRLLSTDTQYF. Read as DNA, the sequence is TGTGCCAGCAGTTGGAGGCCCCGGCGGCTTCTATCCACAGATACGCAGTATTTT.